The 4 T cell receptor beta chains listed next were all sequenced from one sample in a study of blood T cell repertoires in COVID-19. Sequenced by immunoSEQ multiplex PCR; TCRdb stores in-frame clones only, minus some. The top ten clones hold under 1.1% of a sample with approximately 330,000 clones, almost 90% of them seen once. The material sequenced was peripheral blood. These receptors were taken from a woman in her forties with COVID-19, enrolled during active disease.

The genes are TRBV11-2 and TRBJ2-1, with unresolved D. Germline V gene lookup returns CDR1 SGHAT and CDR2 FQNNGV. The CDR3 is 16 amino acids. Trimming left V 1 base short and J 0 bases short, with 10 bases between. CDR3 bases: TGTGCCAGCAGCTTAGTTGGCTTTGGCTCCTACAATGAGCAGTTCTTC. It translates to CASSLVGFGSYNEQFF.

CDR3 protein: CASSLNRGPDTQYF. The CDR3 DNA follows: TGTGCCAGCAGTTTAAACAGGGGGCCAGATACGCAGTATTTT. This chain uses TRBV28 with TRBJ2-3; 9 bases match TRBD1. Germline V gene lookup returns CDR1 MDHEN and CDR2 SYDVKM. V lost 2 bases, J lost 4 bases, and 1 base stayed unmatched. The CDR3 sequence is 14 residues long. The whole variable domain, remainder taken from reference TRBV28 and TRBJ2-3, is DVKVTQSSRYLVKRTGEKVFLECVQDMDHENMFWYRQDPGLGLRLIYFSYDVKMKEKGDIPEGYSVSREKKERFSLILESASTNQTSMYLCASSLNRGPDTQYFGPGTRLTVL.

The rearrangement links TRBV5-6 to TRBJ2-5, with D unresolved. Trimming cost V 0 bases and J 4 bases, with 10 bases left between them. Germline assignment: CDR1 SGHDT and CDR2 YYEEEE. This CDR3 comprises 14 residues. The CDR3 DNA sequence: TGTGCCAGCAGCTTGGGACAAGGCGTAGAGACCCAGTACTTC. Translating it yields CASSLGQGVETQYF.

V is TRBV6-5 and J is TRBJ1-1; TRBD1 agrees at 7 bases. CDR3 length: 15 residues. The germline gives CDR1 MNHEY, CDR2 SVGAGI. V was clipped by 7 bases and J by 3 bases; unmatched bases: 11. The CDR3 DNA sequence: TGTGCCAGCACCGAGTTTCGGACAGGCGACACTGAAGCTTTCTTT. It translates to CASTEFRTGDTEAFF.